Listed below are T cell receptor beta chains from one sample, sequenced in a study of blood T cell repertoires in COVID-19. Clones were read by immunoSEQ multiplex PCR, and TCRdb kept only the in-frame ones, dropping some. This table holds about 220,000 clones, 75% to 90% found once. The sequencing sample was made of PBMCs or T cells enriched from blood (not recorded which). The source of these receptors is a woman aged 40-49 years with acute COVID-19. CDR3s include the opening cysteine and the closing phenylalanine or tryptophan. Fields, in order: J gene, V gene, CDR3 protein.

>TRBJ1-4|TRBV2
CASSVGRAMGNEKLFF
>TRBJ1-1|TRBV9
CASIGQGGTEAFF
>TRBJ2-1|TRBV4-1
CASSPEAVDAWEQFF
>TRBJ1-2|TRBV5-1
CASIVGGPSQYGYTF
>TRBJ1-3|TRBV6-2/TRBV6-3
CASSFSAGSSGNTIYF
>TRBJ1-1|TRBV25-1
CASSASGHLNTEAFF
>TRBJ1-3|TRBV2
CASSESGGSRNTIYF
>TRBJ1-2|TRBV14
CASSQVSFYGYTF
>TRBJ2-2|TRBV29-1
CSVAGTSSNTGELFF
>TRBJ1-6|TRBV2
CASSEVGDTLHF
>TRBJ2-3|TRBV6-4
CASSGTSGGSDTQYF
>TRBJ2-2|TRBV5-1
CASSLVSGANTGELFF
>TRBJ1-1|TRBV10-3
CAITPSGAGDTEAFF
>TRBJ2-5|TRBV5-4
CASSPFGRGAQETQYF
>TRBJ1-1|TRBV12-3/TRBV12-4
CASSFDRGTEAFF
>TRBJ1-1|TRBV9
CASSPGSRNTEAFF
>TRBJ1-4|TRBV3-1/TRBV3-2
CASSSLGTRGTNEKLFF
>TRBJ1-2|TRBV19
CARGSGGNGYTF